This T cell receptor beta chain was captured by sequencing in a study of blood T cell repertoires in COVID-19. Overall study context: The study drew acute and convalescent COVID-19 samples from the United States, Italy and Spain. PBMCs, B-cell-depleted T cells, or T cells were the source of the cDNA or gDNA that made up the material.

Per the study methods: Reference gene primer amplification in the assay estimated nucleated cell counts. The data were produced by immunoSEQ multiplex PCR, yet TCRdb's version contains in-frame clones alone and is incomplete. V and J calls plus clone size are reproduced from that table; the DNA served to infer D and trimming. The table includes about 220,000 clones, around four fifths detected once. The V end lost 5 bases, the J end lost 1 base, and 8 bases lay between the germline ends. Germline lookup yields CDR1 SGHTA and CDR2 FQGTGA. This CDR3 is built from 13 residues. This chain connects TRBV7-3 to TRBJ2-5; D is possibly TRBD1 (5 bases). The clonotype was recovered from a woman between 70 and 85 years old with COVID-19, enrolled during active disease. The sequencing input was peripheral blood. CDR3 bases: TGTGCCAGCAGCCCAGGGATCCAAGAGACCCAGTACTTC. Translated: CASSPGIQETQYF.